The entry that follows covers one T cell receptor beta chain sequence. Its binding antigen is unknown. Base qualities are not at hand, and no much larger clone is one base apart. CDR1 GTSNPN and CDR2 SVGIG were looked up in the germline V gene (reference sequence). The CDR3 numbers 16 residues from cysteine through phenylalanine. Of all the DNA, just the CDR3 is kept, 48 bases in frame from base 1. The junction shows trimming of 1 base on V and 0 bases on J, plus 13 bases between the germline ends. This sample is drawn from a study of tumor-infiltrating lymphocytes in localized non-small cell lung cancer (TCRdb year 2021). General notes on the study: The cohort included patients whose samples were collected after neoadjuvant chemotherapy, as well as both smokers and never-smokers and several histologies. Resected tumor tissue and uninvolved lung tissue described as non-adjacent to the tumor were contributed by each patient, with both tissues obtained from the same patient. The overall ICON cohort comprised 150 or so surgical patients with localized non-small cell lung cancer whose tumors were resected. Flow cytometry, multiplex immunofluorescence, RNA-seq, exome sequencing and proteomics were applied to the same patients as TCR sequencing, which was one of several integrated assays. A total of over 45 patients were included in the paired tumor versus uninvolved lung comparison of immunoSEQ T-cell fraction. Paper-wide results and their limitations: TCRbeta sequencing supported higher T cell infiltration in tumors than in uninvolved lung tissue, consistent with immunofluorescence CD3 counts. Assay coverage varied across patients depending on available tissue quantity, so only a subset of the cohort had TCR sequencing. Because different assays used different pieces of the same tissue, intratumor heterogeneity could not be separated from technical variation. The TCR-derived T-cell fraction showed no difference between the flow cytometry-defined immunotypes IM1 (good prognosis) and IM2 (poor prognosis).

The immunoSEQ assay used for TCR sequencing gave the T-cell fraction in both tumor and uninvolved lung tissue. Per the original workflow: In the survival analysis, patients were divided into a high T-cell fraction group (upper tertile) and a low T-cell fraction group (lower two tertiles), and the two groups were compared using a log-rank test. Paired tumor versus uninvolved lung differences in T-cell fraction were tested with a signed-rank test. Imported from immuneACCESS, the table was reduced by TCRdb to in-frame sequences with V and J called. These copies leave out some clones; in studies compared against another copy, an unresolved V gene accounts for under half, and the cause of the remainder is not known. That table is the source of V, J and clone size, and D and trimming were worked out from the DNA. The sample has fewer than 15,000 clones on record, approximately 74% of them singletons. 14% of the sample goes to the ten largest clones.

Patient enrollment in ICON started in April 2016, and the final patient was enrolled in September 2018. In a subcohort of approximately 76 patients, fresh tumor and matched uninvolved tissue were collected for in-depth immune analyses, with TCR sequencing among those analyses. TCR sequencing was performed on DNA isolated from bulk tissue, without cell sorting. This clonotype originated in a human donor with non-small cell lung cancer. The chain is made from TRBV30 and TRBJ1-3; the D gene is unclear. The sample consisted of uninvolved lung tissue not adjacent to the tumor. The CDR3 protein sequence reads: CAWSAGRLDSGNTIYF. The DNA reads TGTGCCTGGAGTGCCGGGAGGCTAGACTCTGGAAACACCATATATTTT.